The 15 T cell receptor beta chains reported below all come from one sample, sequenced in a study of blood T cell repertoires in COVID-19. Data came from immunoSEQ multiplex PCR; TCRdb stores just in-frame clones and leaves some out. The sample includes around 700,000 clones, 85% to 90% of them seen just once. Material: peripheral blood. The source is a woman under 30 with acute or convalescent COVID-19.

The CDR3 DNA sequence: TGTGCCAGCTCACCAAAAATACCGGGACAGGGTATGGAGAACACCATATATTTT. It specifies CASSPKIPGQGMENTIYF. The rearrangement joins TRBV18 to TRBJ1-3, with TRBD1 identical over 9 bases. J gave up 7 bases and V 2 bases, and 15 bases lay outside the gene matches. From germline, CDR1 is KGHSH and CDR2 LQKENI. This CDR3 is 18 amino acids long.

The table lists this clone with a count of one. CDR3: CASQDRPPYGYTF. CDR3 nucleotides: TGTGCCAGCCAAGACAGGCCTCCCTACGGCTACACCTTC. V and J are TRBV6-6 and TRBJ1-2; the D gene is possibly TRBD1 (6 bases). V lost 8 bases and J lost 8, with 18 bases in between. Germline CDR1 and CDR2: MNHNY and SVGAGI (reference sequence). The CDR3 has 13 amino acids.

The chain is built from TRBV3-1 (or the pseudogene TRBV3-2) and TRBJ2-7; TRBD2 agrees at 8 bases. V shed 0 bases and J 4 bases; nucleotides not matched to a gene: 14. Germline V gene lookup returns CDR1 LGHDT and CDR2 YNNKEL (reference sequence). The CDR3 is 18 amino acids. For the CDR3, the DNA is TGTGCCAGCAGCCAAGATTCCAAAACCCGGGGGGGCTGGTACGAGCAGTACTTC. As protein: CASSQDSKTRGGWYEQYF.

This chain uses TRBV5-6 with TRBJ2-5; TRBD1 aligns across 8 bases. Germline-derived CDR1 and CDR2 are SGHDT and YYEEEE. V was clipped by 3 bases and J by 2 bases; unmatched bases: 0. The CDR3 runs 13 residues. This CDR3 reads CASSWDRQETQYF. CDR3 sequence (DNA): TGTGCCAGCAGCTGGGACAGGCAAGAGACCCAGTACTTC.

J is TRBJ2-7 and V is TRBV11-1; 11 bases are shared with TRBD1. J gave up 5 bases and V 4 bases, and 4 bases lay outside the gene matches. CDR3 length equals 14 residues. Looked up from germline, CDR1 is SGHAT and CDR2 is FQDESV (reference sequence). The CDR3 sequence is CASSSGTGGHEQYF. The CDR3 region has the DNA TGTGCCAGCAGCTCCGGGACAGGGGGACACGAGCAGTACTTC.

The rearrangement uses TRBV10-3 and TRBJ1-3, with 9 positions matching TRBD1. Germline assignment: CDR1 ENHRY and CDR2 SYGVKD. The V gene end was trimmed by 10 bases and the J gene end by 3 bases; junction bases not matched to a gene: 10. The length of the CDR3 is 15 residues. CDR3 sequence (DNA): TGTGCCACCACTCGGACAGGGGAGAGTGGAAACACCATATATTTT. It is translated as CATTRTGESGNTIYF.

CDR3 coding DNA: TGTGCCAGCGCCGGGACAGGTCTTTCTAACTATGGCTACACCTTC. This encodes CASAGTGLSNYGYTF. The chain has TRBV9 and TRBJ1-2, with 8 bases lining up with TRBD1. Germline CDR1 reads SGDLS; CDR2 reads YYNGEE. V trimming: 7 bases; J trimming: 0 bases; junction bases outside the gene matches: 8. CDR3 length equals 15 residues.

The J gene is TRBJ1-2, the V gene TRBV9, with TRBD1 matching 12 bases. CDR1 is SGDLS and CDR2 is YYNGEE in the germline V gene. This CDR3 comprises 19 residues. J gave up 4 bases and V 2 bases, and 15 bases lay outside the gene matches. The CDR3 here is CASSVPTGDRGPNGYGYTF. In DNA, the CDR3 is TGTGCCAGCAGCGTCCCTACCGGGGACAGGGGGCCAAATGGCTATGGCTACACCTTC.

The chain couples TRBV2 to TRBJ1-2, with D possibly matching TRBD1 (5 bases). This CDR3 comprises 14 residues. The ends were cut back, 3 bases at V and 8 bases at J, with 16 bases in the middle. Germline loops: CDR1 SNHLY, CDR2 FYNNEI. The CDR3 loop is CASSDPGNVGGYTF. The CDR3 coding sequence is TGTGCCAGCAGTGACCCAGGGAATGTGGGCGGCTACACCTTC.

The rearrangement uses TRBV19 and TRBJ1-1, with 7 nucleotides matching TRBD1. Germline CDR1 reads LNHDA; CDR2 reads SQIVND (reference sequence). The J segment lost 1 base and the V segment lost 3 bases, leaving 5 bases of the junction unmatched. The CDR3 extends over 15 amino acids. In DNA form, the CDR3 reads TGTGCCAGTAGTATCGGAGCAGGGGGGAACACTGAAGCTTTCTTT. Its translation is CASSIGAGGNTEAFF.

The CDR3: CAGGDSSYEQYF. In nucleotides, the CDR3 is TGTGCCGGGGGGGACTCATCCTACGAGCAGTACTTC. This sequence joins TRBV2 and TRBJ2-7; 7 bases line up with TRBD2. Trimming cost V 11 bases and J 1 base; bases outside gene matches: 5. CDR3 length equals 12 residues. Looked up from germline, CDR1 is SNHLY and CDR2 is FYNNEI.

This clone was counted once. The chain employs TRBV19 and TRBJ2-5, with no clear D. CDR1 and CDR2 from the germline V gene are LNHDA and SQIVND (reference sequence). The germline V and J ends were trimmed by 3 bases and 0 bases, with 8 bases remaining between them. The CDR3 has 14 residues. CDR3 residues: CASSMAPYQETQYF. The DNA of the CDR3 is TGTGCCAGTAGTATGGCCCCGTACCAAGAGACCCAGTACTTC.

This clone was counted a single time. Written as DNA, the CDR3 is TGTGCTAGTGGTTTGGTGACAGGGGGGACCGGGGAGCTGTTTTTT. This encodes CASGLVTGGTGELFF. The V and J genes are TRBV12-5 and TRBJ2-2, with 9 bases matching TRBD1. From germline, CDR1 is LGHNT and CDR2 FRNRAP. V was clipped by 0 bases and J by 5 bases; unmatched bases: 1. The CDR3 consists of 15 residues.

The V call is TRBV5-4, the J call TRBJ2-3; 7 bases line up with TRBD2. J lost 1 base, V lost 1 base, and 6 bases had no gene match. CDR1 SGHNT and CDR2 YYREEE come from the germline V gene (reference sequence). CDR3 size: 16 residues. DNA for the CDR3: TGTGCCAGCAGCTTGTCAGCGGGGTGGGGCACAGATACGCAGTATTTT. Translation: CASSLSAGWGTDTQYF.

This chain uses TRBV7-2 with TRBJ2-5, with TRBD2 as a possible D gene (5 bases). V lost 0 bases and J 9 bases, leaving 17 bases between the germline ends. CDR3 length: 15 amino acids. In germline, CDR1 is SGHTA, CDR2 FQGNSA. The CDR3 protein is CASSLAQSAGSPQYF. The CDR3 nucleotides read TGTGCCAGCAGCTTAGCGCAGTCCGCGGGTTCGCCCCAGTACTTC.